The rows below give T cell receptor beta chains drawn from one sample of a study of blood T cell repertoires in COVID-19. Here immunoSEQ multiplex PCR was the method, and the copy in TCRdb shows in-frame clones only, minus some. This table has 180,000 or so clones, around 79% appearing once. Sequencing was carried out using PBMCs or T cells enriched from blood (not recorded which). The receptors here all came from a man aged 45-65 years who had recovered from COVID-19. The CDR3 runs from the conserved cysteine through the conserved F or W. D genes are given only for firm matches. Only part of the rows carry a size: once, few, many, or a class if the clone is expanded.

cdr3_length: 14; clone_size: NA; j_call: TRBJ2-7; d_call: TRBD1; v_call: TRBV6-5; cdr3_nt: TGTGCCAGCAGGGGACAGCGTGGGGTCTACGAGCAGTACTTC; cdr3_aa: CASRGQRGVYEQYF
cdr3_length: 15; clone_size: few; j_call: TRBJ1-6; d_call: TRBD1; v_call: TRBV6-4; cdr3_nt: TGTGCCAGCAGTGACGGGGACAGTCCGAATTCACCCCTCCACTTT; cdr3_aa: CASSDGDSPNSPLHF
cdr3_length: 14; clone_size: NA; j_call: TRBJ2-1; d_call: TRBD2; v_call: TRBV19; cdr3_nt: TGTGCCAGTAAGAGGGAGGGCTCGTACAATGAGCAGTTCTTC; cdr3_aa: CASKREGSYNEQFF
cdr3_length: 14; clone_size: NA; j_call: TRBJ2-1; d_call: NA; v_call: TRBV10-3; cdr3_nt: TGTGCCATCAAGGAGGAGGGTTCCCACAATGAGCAGTTCTTC; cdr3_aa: CAIKEEGSHNEQFF
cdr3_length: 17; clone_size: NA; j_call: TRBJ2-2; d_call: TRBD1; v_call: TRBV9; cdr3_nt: TGTGCCAGCAGCGTATCCCCGCAGGGGGCGTGGACCGGGGAGCTGTTTTTT; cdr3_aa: CASSVSPQGAWTGELFF
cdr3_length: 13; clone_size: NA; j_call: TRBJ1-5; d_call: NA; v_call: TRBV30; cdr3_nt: TGTGCCTGGAGTGGGCAGGGGACACAGCCCCAGCATTTT; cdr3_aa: CAWSGQGTQPQHF
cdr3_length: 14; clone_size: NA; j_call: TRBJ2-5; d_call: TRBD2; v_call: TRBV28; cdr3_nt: TGTGCCAGCACCCCCGGGGGGTTAGGGGAGACCCAGTACTTC; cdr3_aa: CASTPGGLGETQYF
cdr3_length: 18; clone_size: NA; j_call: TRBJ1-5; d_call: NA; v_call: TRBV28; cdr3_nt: TGTGCCAGCAGTTTATGGTTCCGGGGGACGGTTAGCAATCAGCCCCAGCATTTT; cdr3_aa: CASSLWFRGTVSNQPQHF
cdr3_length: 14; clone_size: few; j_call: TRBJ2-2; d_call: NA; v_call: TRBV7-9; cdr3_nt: TGTGCCAGCAGCTTAGATTTTGGGGGCCGGGAGCTGTTTTTT; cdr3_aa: CASSLDFGGRELFF
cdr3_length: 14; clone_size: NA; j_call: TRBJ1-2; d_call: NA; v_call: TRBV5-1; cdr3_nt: TGCGCCAGCAGCTTGGCAGGGCAGAACTATGGCTACACCTTC; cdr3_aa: CASSLAGQNYGYTF
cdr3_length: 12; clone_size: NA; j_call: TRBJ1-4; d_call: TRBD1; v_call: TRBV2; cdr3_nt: TGTGCCAGCGGACAGGGAGGTGAAAAACTGTTTTTT; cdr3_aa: CASGQGGEKLFF
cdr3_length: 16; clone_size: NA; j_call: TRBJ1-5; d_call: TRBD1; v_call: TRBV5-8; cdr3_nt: TGTGCCAGCAGCTCTACCCGGGACAGCGGTGATCAGCCCCAGCATTTT; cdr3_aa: CASSSTRDSGDQPQHF
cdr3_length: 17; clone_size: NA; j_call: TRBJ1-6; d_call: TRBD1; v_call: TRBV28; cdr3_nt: TGTGCCAGCAGTTTTACATCCACAGGGGGCGTGAATTCACCCCTCCACTTT; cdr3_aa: CASSFTSTGGVNSPLHF
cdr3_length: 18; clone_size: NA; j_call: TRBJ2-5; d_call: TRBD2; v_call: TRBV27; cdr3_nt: TGTGCCAGCAGTCTACGGACTAGCGGGTCCCGGGCTCTAGAGACCCAGTACTTC; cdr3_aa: CASSLRTSGSRALETQYF
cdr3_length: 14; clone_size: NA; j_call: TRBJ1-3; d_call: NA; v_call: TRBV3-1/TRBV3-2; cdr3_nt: TGTGCCAGCAGTGGGGAGGGAACTGGAAACACCATATATTTT; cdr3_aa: CASSGEGTGNTIYF
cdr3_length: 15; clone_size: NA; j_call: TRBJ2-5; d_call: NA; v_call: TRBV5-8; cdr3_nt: TGTGCCAGCAGCTTCGGGGGGCGAGGGGAAGAGACCCAGTACTTC; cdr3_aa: CASSFGGRGEETQYF
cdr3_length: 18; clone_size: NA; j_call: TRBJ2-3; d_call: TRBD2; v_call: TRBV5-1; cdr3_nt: TGCGCCAGCAGCCATGATCGGAGAGCGGGGTCTTACACAGATACGCAGTATTTT; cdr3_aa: CASSHDRRAGSYTDTQYF
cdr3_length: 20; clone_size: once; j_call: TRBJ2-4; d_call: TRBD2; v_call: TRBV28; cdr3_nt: TGTGCCAGCAGTCCCTCAGGATCGGGACTAGCGGGGGGATACAAAAACATTCAGTACTTC; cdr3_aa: CASSPSGSGLAGGYKNIQYF
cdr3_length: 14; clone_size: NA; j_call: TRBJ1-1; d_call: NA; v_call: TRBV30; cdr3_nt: TGTGCCTGGAACCCTCGGGGGGAAATCACTGAAGCTTTCTTT; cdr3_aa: CAWNPRGEITEAFF
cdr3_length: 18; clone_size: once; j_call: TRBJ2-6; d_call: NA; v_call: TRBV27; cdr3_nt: TGTGCCAGCAGTCGAGGACAGCCCGGGATCTCTGGGGCCAACGTCCTGACTTTC; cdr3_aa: CASSRGQPGISGANVLTF
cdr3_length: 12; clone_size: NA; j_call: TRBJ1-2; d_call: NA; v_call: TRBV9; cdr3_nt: TGTGCCAGCAGCGGACAGGCTGGAGGCTACACCTTC; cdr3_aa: CASSGQAGGYTF
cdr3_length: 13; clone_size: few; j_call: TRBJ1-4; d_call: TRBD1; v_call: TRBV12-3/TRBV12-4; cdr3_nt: TGTGCCAGCACTAAATTACCGGGACAGGAACTGTTTTTT; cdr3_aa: CASTKLPGQELFF
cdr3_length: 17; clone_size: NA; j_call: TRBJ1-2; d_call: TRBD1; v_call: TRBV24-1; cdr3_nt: TGTGCCACCAGATCATCTCCGGGACAGGGCGCAAGGAATGGCTACACCTTC; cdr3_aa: CATRSSPGQGARNGYTF
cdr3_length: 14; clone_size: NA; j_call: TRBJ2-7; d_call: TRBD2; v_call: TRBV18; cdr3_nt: TGTGCCAGCTCACCCGGCGGGAGTCTATACGAGCAGTACTTC; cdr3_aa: CASSPGGSLYEQYF
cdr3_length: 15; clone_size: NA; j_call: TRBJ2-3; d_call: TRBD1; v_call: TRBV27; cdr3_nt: TGTGCCAGCAGCCTCGGGACAGGCAGTACAGATACGCAGTATTTT; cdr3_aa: CASSLGTGSTDTQYF
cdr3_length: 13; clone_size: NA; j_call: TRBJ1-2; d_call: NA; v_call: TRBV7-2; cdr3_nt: TGTGCCAGCACTCTTACAGGGAGCTATGGCTACACCTTC; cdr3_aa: CASTLTGSYGYTF
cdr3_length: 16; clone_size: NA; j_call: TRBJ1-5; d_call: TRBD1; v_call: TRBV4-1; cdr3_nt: TGCGCCAGCAGCCAAGGGACAGGGGGCTACTTTCAGCCCCAGCATTTT; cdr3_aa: CASSQGTGGYFQPQHF
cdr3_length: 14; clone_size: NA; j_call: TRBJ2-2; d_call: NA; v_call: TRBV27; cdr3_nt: TGTGCCAGCACCCCTTTTGGGGGCGGCGGGGAGCTGTTTTTT; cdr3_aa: CASTPFGGGGELFF
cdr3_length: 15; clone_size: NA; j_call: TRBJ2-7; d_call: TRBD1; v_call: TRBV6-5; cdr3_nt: TGTGCCAGCAGGGGTACCGGGACAGGTCCCCACGAGCAGTACTTC; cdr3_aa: CASRGTGTGPHEQYF
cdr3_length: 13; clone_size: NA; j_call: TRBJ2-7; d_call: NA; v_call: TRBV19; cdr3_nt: TGTGCCAGTAGTGGGCAGCCAGTTGGGGAGCAGTACTTC; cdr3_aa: CASSGQPVGEQYF
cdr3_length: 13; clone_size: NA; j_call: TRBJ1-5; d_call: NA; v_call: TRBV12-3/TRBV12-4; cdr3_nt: TGTGCCAGCAGCTGGGACAACGGGCAGCCCCAGCATTTT; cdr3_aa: CASSWDNGQPQHF
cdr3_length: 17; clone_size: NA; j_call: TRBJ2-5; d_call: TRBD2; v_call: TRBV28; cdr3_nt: TGTGCCAGCAGTTTCTCCCATAGCGGGGGGGCGCAAGAGACCCAGTACTTC; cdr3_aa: CASSFSHSGGAQETQYF
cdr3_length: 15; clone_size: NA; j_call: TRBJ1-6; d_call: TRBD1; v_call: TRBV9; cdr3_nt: TGTGCCAGCAGCGCCGGGGACAGGGGTAATTCACCCCTCCACTTT; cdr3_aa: CASSAGDRGNSPLHF
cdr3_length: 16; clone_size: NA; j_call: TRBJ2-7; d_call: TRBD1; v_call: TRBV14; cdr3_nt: TGTGCCAGCAGCCACCCCGGGACAGAAAGGTCCTACGAGCAGTACTTC; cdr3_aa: CASSHPGTERSYEQYF
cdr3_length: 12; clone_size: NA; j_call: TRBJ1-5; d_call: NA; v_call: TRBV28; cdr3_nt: TGTGCCAGCAGTTCCACCAGACAGCCCCAGCATTTT; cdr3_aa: CASSSTRQPQHF
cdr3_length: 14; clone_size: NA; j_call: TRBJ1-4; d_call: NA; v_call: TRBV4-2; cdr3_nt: TGTGCCAGCAGCCGGCAGGGATTCAATGAAAAACTGTTTTTT; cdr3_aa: CASSRQGFNEKLFF
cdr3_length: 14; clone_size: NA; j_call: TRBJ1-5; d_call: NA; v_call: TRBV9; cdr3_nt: TGTGCCAGCAGCGCCACAGCTAGCAATCAGCCCCAGCATTTT; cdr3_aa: CASSATASNQPQHF
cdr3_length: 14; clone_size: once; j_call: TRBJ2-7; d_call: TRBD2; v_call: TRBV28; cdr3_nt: TGTGCCAGCAGTAGGGGCGGGGGGACCTACGAGCAGTACTTC; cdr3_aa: CASSRGGGTYEQYF
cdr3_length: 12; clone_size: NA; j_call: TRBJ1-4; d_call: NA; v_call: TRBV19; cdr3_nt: TGTGCCAGTACCGCTAACCGTGAAAAACTGTTTTTT; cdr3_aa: CASTANREKLFF
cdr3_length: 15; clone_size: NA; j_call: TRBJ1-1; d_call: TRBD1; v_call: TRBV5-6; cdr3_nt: TGTGCCAGCAGTTTGGGTGACAGGGAGAACACTGAAGCTTTCTTT; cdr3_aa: CASSLGDRENTEAFF
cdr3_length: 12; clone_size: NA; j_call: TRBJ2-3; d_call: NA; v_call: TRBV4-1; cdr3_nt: TGCGCCAGCAGCCAAGCGGCAGATACGCAGTATTTT; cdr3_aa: CASSQAADTQYF
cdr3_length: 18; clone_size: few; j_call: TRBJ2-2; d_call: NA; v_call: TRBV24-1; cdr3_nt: TGTGCCACCAGTGACGGCCCCCCGCGGACAATGAACACCGGGGAGCTGTTTTTT; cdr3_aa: CATSDGPPRTMNTGELFF
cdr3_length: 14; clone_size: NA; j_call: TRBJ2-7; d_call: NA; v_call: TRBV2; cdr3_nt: TGTGCCAGCATGGAGGCAACTCAAATCTACGAGCAGTACTTC; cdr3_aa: CASMEATQIYEQYF
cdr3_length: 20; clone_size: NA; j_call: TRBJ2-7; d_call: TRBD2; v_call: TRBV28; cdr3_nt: TGTGCCAGCAGTTCTACTCGGGCTAGCGGGAGGGCCAGGACGCCATACGAGCAGTACTTC; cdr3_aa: CASSSTRASGRARTPYEQYF